Shown below are 30 T cell receptor beta chains from a single sample sequenced in a study of PD-1 blockade in mismatch repair-deficient tumors. The method was immunoSEQ multiplex PCR; TCRdb's version includes in-frame clones alone and lacks a portion of them. Altogether under 95,000 clones are present, approximately 84% being singletons, with the ten largest covering about 2.6%. This specimen consisted of peripheral blood, obtained 12 weeks after starting pembrolizumab. Receptors were obtained from an adult with mismatch repair-deficient cancer.

The V and J genes are TRBV5-6 and TRBJ1-2, with a tentative D call TRBD1 (5 bases). V lost 0 bases and J 1 base, leaving 7 bases between the germline ends. From germline, CDR1 is SGHDT and CDR2 YYEEEE. This CDR3 is 14 amino acids long. The CDR3 coding sequence is TGTGCCAGCAGCTTGGGACAGTTTAACTATGGCTACACCTTC. This gives the protein CASSLGQFNYGYTF.

The chain combines TRBV7-2 with TRBJ2-1, with TRBD2 matching over 12 bases. V lost 3 bases to trimming and J lost 9 bases; unmatched junction nucleotides: 9. The germline CDR1 and CDR2 sequences are SGHTA and FQGNSA. The CDR3 consists of 16 residues. In DNA form, the CDR3 reads TGTGCCAGCAGCTTCCTAGCGGGAGGGCCTTTTGTTGAGCAGTTCTTC. It encodes CASSFLAGGPFVEQFF.

The DNA for the CDR3 is TGTGCCAGCAGCTTAAACGATCGCTACACCTTC. It yields the protein CASSLNDRYTF. This rearrangement joins TRBV11-3 to TRBJ1-2; D gene ambiguous. The CDR3 covers 11 residues. Trimming pared 2 bases from V and 9 bases from J, leaving 7 bases between. Germline CDR1 is SGHNT and CDR2 is YENEEA.

The rearrangement uses TRBV27 and TRBJ1-4; D perhaps matches TRBD1 (6 bases). Trimming pared 4 bases from V and 0 bases from J, leaving 9 bases between. The germline V gene encodes CDR1 MNHEY and CDR2 SMNVEV (reference sequence). The CDR3 has 15 amino acids. DNA of the CDR3: TGTGCCAGCAGTTCACACAGGGCAACTAATGAAAAACTGTTTTTT. The encoded protein is CASSSHRATNEKLFF. Full variable domain (rest looked up from reference TRBV27 and TRBJ1-4): EAQVTQNPRYLITVTGKKLTVTCSQNMNHEYMSWYRQDPGLGLRQIYYSMNVEVTDKGDVPEGYKVSRKEKRNFPLILESPSPNQTSLYFCASSSHRATNEKLFFGSGTQLSVL.

This clone was seen a handful of times. This chain connects TRBV7-8 to TRBJ2-1, with D possibly being TRBD1 or TRBD2 (5 bases each). The germline V and J ends were trimmed by 5 bases and 6 bases, with 14 bases remaining between them. This CDR3 region has 14 residues. Germline V lookup: CDR1 SGHVS, CDR2 FQNEAQ. CDR3 loop: CASSQGGSLNEQFF. In DNA, the CDR3 is TGTGCCAGCAGCCAGGGTGGGAGTCTCAATGAGCAGTTCTTC.

This clone has at least ten counts. The chain carries TRBV6-1 and TRBJ2-1; 7 nucleotides agree with TRBD2. The CDR3 loop spans 15 amino acids. Germline CDR1 and CDR2: MNHNS and SASEGT. V lost 3 bases and J lost 6; bases outside the gene matches: 8. This CDR3 reads CASSEGAGTFNEQFF. In DNA form, the CDR3 reads TGTGCCAGCAGTGAGGGAGCGGGGACCTTCAATGAGCAGTTCTTC.

V and J are TRBV14 and TRBJ2-1; the D gene is possibly TRBD2 (5 bases). This CDR3 contains 15 residues. Trimming removed 4 bases at V and 9 bases at J, with 19 bases between. Germline V lookup: CDR1 SGHDN, CDR2 FVKESK. The CDR3 nucleotides read TGTGCCAGCAGCCTGTTAGCTGGGGTCCGGGGTGAGCAGTTCTTC. Translation gives CASSLLAGVRGEQFF.

This rearrangement joins TRBV7-9 to TRBJ2-2; the match to TRBD1 covers 7 bases. The CDR3 is 13 residues long. V lost 5 bases and J lost 6; bases outside the gene matches: 3. Germline V CDR1 and CDR2: SEHNR, FQNEAQ (reference sequence). CDR3: CASSRQGPGELFF. Written as DNA, the CDR3 is TGTGCCAGCAGCAGACAGGGTCCCGGGGAGCTGTTTTTT. Drawing the rest from reference TRBV7-9 and TRBJ2-2, the complete variable domain is DTGVSQNPRHKITKRGQNVTFRCDPISEHNRLYWYRQTLGQGPEFLTYFQNEAQLEKSRLLSDRFSAERPKGSFSTLEIQRTEQGDSAMYLCASSRQGPGELFFGEGSRLTVL.

The rearrangement joins TRBV13 to TRBJ2-7; D may be TRBD1 (6 bases). The CDR3 is 12 residues long. CDR1 is PRHDT and CDR2 is FYEKMQ in the germline V gene (reference sequence). V lost 6 bases and J lost 3, with 9 bases in between. The CDR3 nucleotides are TGTGCCAGCAGTCTAGGGGGCTACGAGCAGTACTTC. It specifies CASSLGGYEQYF.

The chain joins TRBV19 to TRBJ1-1; D not certain. Germline V gene lookup returns CDR1 LNHDA and CDR2 SQIVND (reference sequence). CDR3 length: 15 amino acids. The V gene lost 9 bases and the J gene lost 0 bases, with 17 bases spanning the gap. CDR3 residues: CASTRTPAVNTEAFF. The CDR3 nucleotides read TGTGCCAGCACCCGAACCCCCGCAGTGAACACTGAAGCTTTCTTT.

This chain links TRBV10-3 with TRBJ2-2; 8 bases fit TRBD1. Trimming took 3 bases from V and 3 from J; bases not matched to a gene: 12. Germline CDR1 reads ENHRY; CDR2 reads SYGVKD. CDR3 size: 18 residues. The CDR3 sequence: CAISETTGVHADTGELFF. The CDR3 DNA is TGTGCCATCAGTGAAACGACAGGGGTGCACGCGGACACCGGGGAGCTGTTTTTT.

The V call is TRBV5-1, the J call TRBJ2-3, with D uncertain. V was clipped by 0 bases and J by 0 bases, with 2 bases between them. The CDR3 loop spans 13 amino acids. Germline V gene data show CDR1 as SGHRS and CDR2 as YFSETQ. CDR3: CASSLASTDTQYF. The CDR3 region has the DNA TGCGCCAGCAGCTTGGCTAGCACAGATACGCAGTATTTT.

V and J are TRBV5-1 and TRBJ2-1, with 7 bases that match TRBD2. Germline values: CDR1 SGHRS, CDR2 YFSETQ. With 4 bases clipped from V and 7 bases from J, the junction kept 8 bases outside the gene matches. CDR3 length: 14 amino acids. The CDR3 nucleotides read TGCGCCAGCAGCGCGGGACTAAATATAAATGAGCAGTTCTTC. It specifies CASSAGLNINEQFF.

This chain uses TRBV4-2 with TRBJ1-1; D ambiguous. Germline CDR1 reads LGHNA; CDR2 reads YNFKEQ. Between the trimmed V and J ends, which lost 6 bases and 4 bases, there was a span of 24 bases. This CDR3 has 17 residues. CDR3 sequence: CASSFGGRGNLGTEAFF. CDR3 DNA: TGTGCCAGCAGTTTTGGCGGGCGCGGTAATCTAGGCACTGAAGCTTTCTTT.

The genes are TRBV2 and TRBJ1-2, with 7 nucleotides matching TRBD1. V lost 5 bases, J lost 7 bases, and 4 bases stayed unmatched. The CDR3 consists of 12 residues. CDR1 and CDR2 (germline): SNHLY, FYNNEI. The CDR3 loop is CASSTYRGGYTF. The CDR3, as DNA: TGTGCCAGCAGTACATACAGGGGTGGCTACACCTTC.

The rearrangement links TRBV7-8 to TRBJ2-7; the match to TRBD2 covers 7 bases. The germline gives CDR1 SGHVS, CDR2 FQNEAQ. After removal of 4 bases from V and 2 bases from J, the junction contained 5 bases not matched to a gene. The CDR3 spans 14 residues. In DNA, the CDR3 is TGTGCCAGCAGCTATAGGGACTATACCTACGAGCAGTACTTC. It translates to CASSYRDYTYEQYF.

The rearrangement links TRBV11-3 to TRBJ2-5; D assignment may be TRBD1 or TRBD2 (5 bases each). This CDR3 has 19 residues. Germline CDR1 reads SGHNT; CDR2 reads YENEEA. Trimming removed 4 bases at V and 5 bases at J, with 29 bases between. The CDR3 sequence: CASSSPTAAESFSGETQYF. CDR3 nucleotides: TGTGCCAGCAGCTCGCCGACAGCGGCGGAGTCCTTTTCGGGGGAGACCCAGTACTTC.

V gene TRBV27 combines with J gene TRBJ2-5; 7 bases fit TRBD1. Germline V gene data show CDR1 as MNHEY and CDR2 as SMNVEV (reference sequence). The CDR3 extends over 13 amino acids. V shed 9 bases and J 5 bases; nucleotides not matched to a gene: 9. The CDR3 spells CASSRGLGETQYF. The CDR3 DNA follows: TGTGCCAGTAGTAGGGGGCTGGGGGAGACCCAGTACTTC.

The CDR3 nucleotides read TGCGCCAGCAGCTCCACAGGGGACGATGCTAATGAAAAACTGTTTTTT. It specifies CASSSTGDDANEKLFF. V usage is TRBV5-1 and J usage is TRBJ1-4; 7 bases align to TRBD1. V was pared by 3 bases and J by 3 bases, with 8 bases of the junction left unmatched. Per the germline V gene, CDR1 is SGHRS and CDR2 is YFSETQ. This CDR3 is built from 16 residues.

V usage is TRBV11-2 and J usage is TRBJ2-5; 8 bases are a match to TRBD2. The length of the CDR3 is 16 residues. CDR1 is SGHAT and CDR2 is FQNNGV in the germline V gene. V lost 5 bases, J lost 0 bases, and 8 bases stayed unmatched. CDR3 DNA sequence: TGTGCCAGCAGCCCCGCGGGAGGCGGGTACCAAGAGACCCAGTACTTC. Protein sequence: CASSPAGGGYQETQYF. The whole variable domain, remainder taken from reference TRBV11-2 and TRBJ2-5, is EAGVAQSPRYKIIEKRQSVAFWCNPISGHATLYWYQQILGQGPKLLIQFQNNGVVDDSQLPKDRFSAERLKGVDSTLKIQPAKLEDSAVYLCASSPAGGGYQETQYFGPGTRLLVL.

CDR3 coding DNA: TGTGCCAGTAGCCTCGGGGGCCGCATGGAAGCTTTCTTT. Its translation is CASSLGGRMEAFF. This chain connects TRBV19 to TRBJ1-1; a weak D match, TRBD1 (6 bases). The germline V gene has CDR1 LNHDA and CDR2 SQIVND (reference sequence). V lost 6 bases, J lost 8 bases, and 16 bases lay in between. The CDR3 consists of 13 residues.

This sequence joins TRBV6-5 and TRBJ2-2; TRBD2 is a possible D gene (6 bases). CDR3 length: 14 amino acids. V lost 0 bases and J 4 bases, leaving 6 bases between the germline ends. Germline V gives CDR1 MNHEY, CDR2 SVGAGI. The CDR3 protein is CASSYSGGTGELFF. CDR3 in DNA: TGTGCCAGCAGTTACTCGGGGGGCACCGGGGAGCTGTTTTTT.

The sample holds a few counts of this clone. This rearrangement joins TRBV7-3 to TRBJ2-1; TRBD1 might be the D (6 bases). V was pared by 1 base and J by 6 bases, with 7 bases between. The CDR3 totals 13 residues. The germline V gene encodes CDR1 SGHTA and CDR2 FQGTGA. The CDR3 sequence: CASSLNRANEQFF. In nucleotides, the CDR3 is TGTGCCAGCAGCTTAAACAGGGCCAATGAGCAGTTCTTC.

V usage is TRBV6-6 and J usage is TRBJ2-7; TRBD1 agrees at 8 bases. CDR3 length: 12 residues. Germline-derived CDR1 and CDR2 are MNHNY and SVGAGI (reference sequence). V shed 5 bases and J 7 bases; nucleotides not matched to a gene: 4. The DNA of the CDR3 is TGTGCCAGCAGTAACACAGGGGGAGAGCAGTACTTC. Encoded protein: CASSNTGGEQYF.

V usage is TRBV9 and J usage is TRBJ2-2; D ambiguous. Per the germline V gene, CDR1 is SGDLS and CDR2 is YYNGEE. Trimming stripped 1 base from V and 8 bases from J, with 6 bases between. The CDR3 runs to 12 residues. The CDR3 DNA reads TGTGCCAGCAGCGTATTCGGGGGGGAGCTGTTTTTT. It translates to CASSVFGGELFF.

This clone was detected ten times or more. CDR3 sequence reads: CASSAGRDSGELFF. The CDR3 DNA follows: TGTGCCAGCAGCGCCGGCCGGGACTCCGGGGAGCTGTTTTTT. The chain uses TRBV9 and TRBJ2-2; possible D gene TRBD2, 6 bases. Germline CDR1 and CDR2: SGDLS and YYNGEE. V was pared by 3 bases and J by 6 bases, with 12 bases between. The CDR3 consists of 14 residues. Using reference TRBV9 and TRBJ2-2 for the parts outside the CDR3, the full variable domain is DSGVTQTPKHLITATGQRVTLRCSPRSGDLSVYWYQQSLDQGLQFLIQYYNGEERAKGNILERFSAQQFPDLHSELNLSSLELGDSALYFCASSAGRDSGELFFGEGSRLTVL.

V and J are TRBV6-5 and TRBJ2-1; 7 bases fit TRBD2. CDR1 is MNHEY and CDR2 is SVGAGI in the germline V gene. With V trimmed by 4 bases and J by 7 bases, 10 bases remained unmatched. The CDR3 is made up of 15 amino acids. The CDR3 spells CASSLPGGLWNEQFF. The DNA for the CDR3 is TGTGCCAGCAGTTTACCGGGGGGTCTGTGGAATGAGCAGTTCTTC.

This chain uses TRBV7-6 with TRBJ2-3; 9 bases line up with TRBD2. This CDR3 is built from 15 residues. Germline V gene sequence: CDR1 SGHVS, CDR2 FNYEAQ. Unmatched junction bases numbered 5, after V lost 5 bases and J lost 2 bases. The CDR3 spells CASSPRTSDTDTQYF. In DNA, the CDR3 is TGTGCCAGCAGCCCTCGGACTAGCGACACAGATACGCAGTATTTT.

The gene calls are TRBV29-1 and TRBJ2-5; maybe TRBD2 (5 bases). Trimming shortened V by 4 bases and J by 5 bases, and 8 bases separated the two germline ends. CDR1 is SQVTM, CDR2 ANQGSEA, per germline. The CDR3 totals 11 residues. The CDR3 loop reads CSVGTGETQYF. The CDR3 coding sequence is TGCAGCGTTGGGACGGGGGAGACCCAGTACTTC.

The chain joins TRBV28 to TRBJ1-2, with TRBD1 as a possible D gene (5 bases). Per the germline V gene, CDR1 is MDHEN and CDR2 is SYDVKM. V lost 4 bases, J lost 5 bases, and 14 bases lay in between. This CDR3 has 14 amino acids. The chain's CDR3 is CASSSPGREYGYTF. As DNA, the CDR3 is TGTGCCAGCAGTTCACCGGGACGGGAGTATGGCTACACCTTC.